Following are 23 T cell receptor beta chains from one sample sequenced in a study of shared clonotypes between healthy human individuals. The assay was immunoSEQ multiplex PCR, and TCRdb's table has in-frame clones only and misses some. The data contain about 990,000 clones, around 82% of them seen just once; the ten biggest clones take up 0.6% to 0.75%. The sequencing input was memory CD4+ T cells from PBMCs. Regarding subset: CD45RA-negative fraction. All receptors derive from a man between 18 and 29 years old in good health. Some clones in this sample may be carry-over from other donors' samples.

This clone was seen once. The genes are TRBV5-1 and TRBJ2-5, with TRBD1 identical over 10 bases. This CDR3 spans 15 amino acids. V shed 7 bases and J 9 bases; nucleotides not matched to a gene: 15. Per the germline V gene, CDR1 is SGHRS and CDR2 is YFSETQ. CDR3 protein: CASVPGQGTNTAQYF. CDR3 DNA: TGCGCCAGCGTCCCGGGACAGGGGACGAACACGGCCCAGTACTTC.

Only one count was recorded for this clone. A much bigger clone sits one base away, suggesting this may be a read error. The CDR3 DNA follows: TGTGCCAGCAGCTTAGTGGGTGGCGGGAGCTTCAATACAGATACGCAGTATTTT. Amino acids: CASSLVGGGSFNTDTQYF. V and J are TRBV11-2 and TRBJ2-3; 7 positions match TRBD2. The CDR3 totals 18 residues. CDR1 and CDR2 (germline): SGHAT, FQNNGV. J gave up 3 bases and V 1 base, and 13 bases lay outside the gene matches. Full variable domain (remainder filled in from reference TRBV11-2 and TRBJ2-3): EAGVAQSPRYKIIEKRQSVAFWCNPISGHATLYWYQQILGQGPKLLIQFQNNGVVDDSQLPKDRFSAERLKGVDSTLKIQPAKLEDSAVYLCASSLVGGGSFNTDTQYFGPGTRLTVL.

This chain connects TRBV19 to TRBJ1-2; D unclear. Trimming removed 6 bases at V and 4 bases at J, with 15 bases between. Per germline, CDR1 LNHDA and CDR2 SQIVND (reference sequence). This CDR3 has 14 residues. CDR3 in amino acids: CASSPRPQSYGYTF. For the CDR3, the DNA is TGTGCCAGTAGCCCACGTCCCCAAAGCTATGGCTACACCTTC.

J is TRBJ2-1 and V is TRBV4-1, with 8 bases identical to TRBD1. This CDR3 is built from 15 residues. Germline V lookup: CDR1 MGHRA, CDR2 YSYEKL. Unmatched junction bases numbered 5, after V lost 4 bases and J lost 3 bases. CDR3 protein: CASSPGTGVYNEQFF. CDR3 DNA sequence: TGCGCCAGCAGCCCCGGGACAGGTGTCTACAATGAGCAGTTCTTC.

The CDR3 sequence is CASSFSANTEAFF. DNA of the CDR3: TGCGCCAGCAGCTTTTCCGCGAACACTGAAGCTTTCTTT. The rearrangement uses TRBV5-1 and TRBJ1-1; D unclear. Germline CDR1 SGHRS, CDR2 YFSETQ. This CDR3 region has 13 residues. V gave up 2 bases and J gave up 1 base, with 6 bases separating them.

This clone was seen just once. J is TRBJ2-2 and V is TRBV15, with D uncertain. CDR1 LNHNV and CDR2 YYDKDF come from the germline V gene (reference sequence). The CDR3 runs to 13 residues. Trimming took off 0 bases at V and 5 bases at J, with 4 bases between the two ends. The CDR3 loop reads CATSRDHTGELFF. For the CDR3, the DNA is TGTGCCACCAGCAGAGATCATACCGGGGAGCTGTTTTTT.

With respect to this clone: Other DNA sequences in this sample translate to the same CDR3. The chain employs TRBV5-1 and TRBJ2-7; D is undetermined. The CDR3 length is 13 residues. V was shortened by 0 bases and J by 1 base, with 5 bases between the two germline ends. In germline, CDR1 is SGHRS, CDR2 YFSETQ. The CDR3: CASSLGRSYEQYF. The CDR3 DNA is TGCGCCAGCAGCTTGGGACGATCCTACGAGCAGTACTTC. Looking up the rest from reference TRBV5-1 and TRBJ2-7 gives the full variable domain: KAGVTQTPRYLIKTRGQQVTLSCSPISGHRSVSWYQQTPGQGLQFLFEYFSETQRNKGNFPGRFSGRQFSNSRSEMNVSTLELGDSALYLCASSLGRSYEQYFGPGTRLTVT.

This clone was counted a single time. This rearrangement joins TRBV10-3 to TRBJ1-1; 12 bases line up with TRBD1. This CDR3 is 15 amino acids long. CDR1 and CDR2 (germline): ENHRY, SYGVKD. V shed 7 bases and J 5 bases; nucleotides not matched to a gene: 8. CDR3 region: CAITAGQGARTEAFF. The CDR3 region has the DNA TGTGCCATCACTGCGGGACAGGGGGCGCGGACTGAAGCTTTCTTT.

V usage is TRBV2 and J usage is TRBJ2-5; 16 bases align to TRBD2. The CDR3 runs 16 residues. CDR1 and CDR2 (germline): SNHLY, FYNNEI. Trimming took 4 bases from V and 5 from J; bases not matched to a gene: 4. The CDR3 nucleotides are TGTGCCAGCAGTGGCCAGGGACTAGCGGGAGGGGAGACCCAGTACTTC. This gives the protein CASSGQGLAGGETQYF.

The V and J genes are TRBV6-5 and TRBJ1-2; D is uncertain. V gave up 6 bases and J gave up 2 bases, with 16 bases separating them. Germline V lookup: CDR1 MNHEY, CDR2 SVGAGI. This CDR3 region has 15 residues. The CDR3 loop reads CASRNSAAGNYGYTF. The DNA for the CDR3 is TGTGCCAGCAGGAACAGCGCCGCGGGGAACTATGGCTACACCTTC.

About this clone: At one end the junction does not follow the germline gene, possibly because of a read error. CDR3 nucleotide sequence: TGTGCCAGCACCTTGGACGGCGGGGGGCTGTTTTTT. Amino acid sequence: CASTLDGGGLFF. The chain employs TRBV9 and TRBJ2-2, with TRBD2 matching 7 bases. CDR1 and CDR2 (germline): SGDLS, YYNGEE. The length of the CDR3 is 12 residues.

The chain carries TRBV4-1 and TRBJ2-7, with 7 bases matching TRBD1. V shed 5 bases, J shed 0 bases, and the junction held 7 bases outside the gene matches. This CDR3 is built from 15 residues. Germline V lookup: CDR1 MGHRA, CDR2 YSYEKL. The CDR3 region has the DNA TGCGCCAGCAGCACAGGGGCCTTCAGCTCCTACGAGCAGTACTTC. Encoded protein: CASSTGAFSSYEQYF.

This clone has just a few counts. The gene calls are TRBV18 and TRBJ1-1; 7 bases align to TRBD1. V lost 3 bases to trimming and J lost 0 bases; unmatched junction nucleotides: 7. The CDR3 has 16 residues. Germline V gene lookup returns CDR1 KGHSH and CDR2 LQKENI. Here the CDR3 DNA reads TGTGCCAGCTCACCGATCAGACAGGGCCTGAACACTGAAGCTTTCTTT. Its translation: CASSPIRQGLNTEAFF.

The chain carries TRBV30 and TRBJ1-4; D is perhaps TRBD1 (6 bases). Germline CDR1 and CDR2: GTSNPN and SVGIG (reference sequence). V was shortened by 2 bases and J by 10 bases, with 8 bases between the two germline ends. The CDR3 is 11 residues long. Here the CDR3 DNA reads TGTGCCTGGAGTCTAGGGGGAAAACTGTTTTTT. Residues: CAWSLGGKLFF.

The CDR3 region has the DNA TGTGCCAGCAGCCTCCGATCGAGAGATGGCTACACCTTC. It yields the protein CASSLRSRDGYTF. The J gene is TRBJ1-2, the V gene TRBV7-2; no clear D gene. Germline values: CDR1 SGHTA, CDR2 FQGNSA. Trimming took off 5 bases at V and 6 bases at J, with 13 bases between the two ends. The CDR3 is 13 amino acids. The full variable domain, in which reference TRBV7-2 and TRBJ1-2 provide the parts outside the CDR3, is GAGVSQSPSNKVTEKGKDVELRCDPISGHTALYWYRQSLGQGLEFLIYFQGNSAPDKSGLPSDRFSAERTGGSVSTLTIQRTQQEDSAVYLCASSLRSRDGYTFGSGTRLTVV.

V usage is TRBV7-2 and J usage is TRBJ2-3; TRBD2 agrees at 12 bases. The CDR3 runs to 19 residues. Trimming removed 5 bases from V and 10 bases from J; junction bases left unmatched: 22. The germline gives CDR1 SGHTA, CDR2 FQGNSA. The CDR3 here is CASSPSVLRELAGGTPQYF. The CDR3 bases are TGTGCCAGCAGCCCCAGTGTGTTGAGGGAACTAGCGGGAGGTACCCCGCAGTATTTT.

The chain couples TRBV7-9 to TRBJ1-2, with D unresolved. This CDR3 comprises 11 residues. The V end was cut by 6 bases, the J end by 5 bases, with 7 bases between. Looked up from germline, CDR1 is SEHNR and CDR2 is FQNEAQ (reference sequence). Here the CDR3 reads CASSRGYGYTF. The CDR3 nucleotides read TGTGCCAGCAGTCGAGGGTATGGCTACACCTTC.

The rearrangement joins TRBV5-1 to TRBJ1-1; 7 nucleotides agree with TRBD1. The germline V gene has CDR1 SGHRS and CDR2 YFSETQ. V gave up 4 bases and J gave up 3 bases; unmatched junction bases: 6. CDR3 size: 14 residues. CDR3 amino acids: CASSTGQAYTEAFF. In nucleotides, the CDR3 is TGCGCCAGCAGCACCGGACAGGCATACACTGAAGCTTTCTTT.

This clone appeared once. The CDR3 DNA is TGTGCCAGCAGTGAAAACCCGGGCACCGGGGAGCTGTTTTTT. It encodes CASSENPGTGELFF. J is TRBJ2-2 and V is TRBV6-1; D is uncertain. In germline, CDR1 is MNHNS, CDR2 SASEGT. The CDR3 loop spans 14 amino acids. The V end lost 2 bases, the J end lost 4 bases, and 8 bases lay between the germline ends.

The genes are TRBV29-1 and TRBJ1-2; perhaps TRBD1 as D (5 bases). Germline CDR1 SQVTM, CDR2 ANQGSEA. Trimming left V 4 bases short and J 6 bases short, with 12 bases between. The CDR3 is 12 amino acids. The CDR3 loop is CSVVSGNHGYTF. DNA of the CDR3: TGCAGCGTTGTATCAGGGAACCATGGCTACACCTTC. The full variable domain, rest sourced from reference TRBV29-1 and TRBJ1-2, is SAVISQKPSRDICQRGTSLTIQCQVDSQVTMMFWYRQQPGQSLTLIATANQGSEATYESGFVIDKFPISRPNLTFSTLTVSNMSPEDSSIYLCSVVSGNHGYTFGSGTRLTVV.

The chain links TRBV9 to TRBJ2-1, with 9 positions matching TRBD2. The CDR3 is 15 amino acids. J lost 7 bases, V lost 0 bases, and 5 bases had no gene match. Germline assignment: CDR1 SGDLS and CDR2 YYNGEE. DNA for the CDR3: TGTGCCAGCAGCGTAGGGCGGGAGGGCCTTAATGAGCAGTTCTTC. Its translation is CASSVGREGLNEQFF.

This clone was seen only a few times. One end of the junction varies from germline; a read error may be responsible. The rearrangement links TRBV19 to TRBJ1-5, with D unresolved. This CDR3 region has 9 residues. Germline-derived CDR1 and CDR2 are LNHDA and SQIVND (reference sequence). The CDR3 reads CASNPPPPF. The CDR3 bases are TGTGCCAGTAACCCTCCACCCCCATTT.

This chain joins TRBV11-3 and TRBJ2-1; 9 bases map to TRBD2. J was trimmed by 8 bases and V by 3 bases; bases with no gene match: 20. The CDR3 covers 19 residues. Germline V gene sequence: CDR1 SGHNT, CDR2 YENEEA. CDR3: CASSFGVAGDSGLSDEQFF. CDR3 sequence (DNA): TGTGCCAGCAGCTTCGGGGTAGCGGGAGATTCGGGCCTTTCGGATGAGCAGTTCTTC.